A selection of T cell receptor beta chains follows, all from one sample in a study of vaccination effects on CD4 cells after COVID-19. Which antigens these TCRs recognize remains unknown. TCRdb keeps only in-frame clones here, not all; method: immunoSEQ multiplex PCR. Found here are some 38,000 clones, roughly 69% of them singletons; the top ten hold around 15%. The sample here was CD4+ T cells from PBMCs cultured with HCoV-NL63 spike peptides, taken before COVID-19 vaccination. The source of these receptors is a human donor who had a prior SARS-CoV-2 infection. CDR3s include the opening cysteine and the closing phenylalanine or tryptophan. The D gene is left open where the match is weak. Rows may omit the clone size; those that give it use once, few, many or a size class.

abundance,d_gene,v_gene,len,j_gene,CDR3aa,CDR3nt
-,TRBD1,TRBV2,13,TRBJ2-2,CASTSTGVGELFF,TGTGCCAGCACCTCCACAGGGGTCGGGGAGCTGTTTTTT
-,-,TRBV9,15,TRBJ2-3,CASSVEAGPRFTQYF,TGTGCCAGCAGCGTAGAGGCGGGCCCACGATTTACGCAGTATTTT
-,TRBD1,TRBV5-6,14,TRBJ1-6,CASSPRDRYSPLHF,TGTGCCAGCAGCCCCCGGGACAGGTATTCACCCCTCCACTTT
few,-,TRBV20-1,10,TRBJ1-5,CSAGNQPQHF,TGCAGTGCGGGCAATCAGCCCCAGCATTTT
-,-,TRBV5-1,15,TRBJ2-1,CASSSRGGTYNEQFF,TGCGCCAGCAGCTCCCGCGGGGGCACTTACAATGAGCAGTTCTTC
-,TRBD1,TRBV11-3,17,TRBJ2-3,CASSSAMGRGPRDTQYF,TGTGCCAGCAGCTCTGCAATGGGCAGGGGGCCTAGAGATACGCAGTATTTT
once,-,TRBV18,13,TRBJ2-3,CASSPHQADTQYF,TGTGCCAGCTCACCACATCAAGCAGATACGCAGTATTTT
-,-,TRBV5-5,15,TRBJ2-7,CASSLLATQVGEQYF,TGTGCCAGCAGCTTGTTGGCCACTCAGGTGGGGGAGCAGTACTTC
-,TRBD1,TRBV20-1,14,TRBJ1-6,CSASYGTGGMTLHF,TGCAGTGCTAGTTATGGGACAGGGGGTATGACCCTCCACTTT
few,-,TRBV9,15,TRBJ2-7,CASSVGGTSSYEQYF,TGTGCCAGCAGCGTAGGCGGGACCAGCTCCTACGAGCAGTACTTC
few,TRBD2,TRBV9,16,TRBJ2-3,CASSSRGGGGTDTQYF,TGTGCCAGCAGCTCCCGTGGGGGGGGAGGCACAGATACGCAGTATTTT
-,TRBD1,TRBV19,15,TRBJ1-2,CASSNNDRDIYGYTF,TGTGCCAGTAGTAACAATGACAGGGACATCTATGGCTACACCTTC
few,-,TRBV6-5,14,TRBJ1-1,CASRDSNLNTEAFF,TGTGCCAGCAGGGACAGTAACCTGAACACTGAAGCTTTCTTT
-,TRBD1,TRBV4-2,18,TRBJ1-4,CASSPRQQGAGTNEKLFF,TGTGCCAGCAGCCCGCGACAACAGGGGGCTGGGACTAATGAAAAACTGTTTTTT
-,-,TRBV29-1,10,TRBJ1-2,CSVDGSGYTF,TGCAGCGTTGATGGTAGTGGCTACACCTTC
few,-,TRBV12-3/TRBV12-4,13,TRBJ1-5,CASSLARGRNQHF,TGTGCCAGCAGTTTAGCGCGAGGTCGCAACCAGCATTTT
-,-,TRBV20-1,12,TRBJ1-1,CSASGSHTEAFF,TGCAGTGCTAGTGGGTCCCACACTGAAGCTTTCTTT
few,-,TRBV3-1/TRBV3-2,14,TRBJ1-6,CASSQDDSNSPLHF,TGTGCCAGCAGCCAAGATGACAGCAATTCACCCCTCCACTTT
-,-,TRBV6-1,14,TRBJ1-3,CASSEFGGADTIYF,TGTGCCAGCAGTGAATTCGGGGGGGCTGACACCATATATTTT
-,TRBD2,TRBV7-2,18,TRBJ2-5,CASSPQLAGQLSEETQYF,TGTGCCAGCAGCCCCCAACTAGCGGGACAACTATCGGAAGAGACCCAGTACTTC
-,-,TRBV3-1/TRBV3-2,13,TRBJ2-5,CASSQGSEQTQYF,TGTGCCAGCAGCCAAGGTAGCGAGCAGACCCAGTACTTC
-,TRBD2,TRBV19,16,TRBJ2-5,CASSISLAGRQETQYF,TGTGCCAGTAGTATATCCCTAGCGGGACGCCAAGAGACCCAGTACTTC
-,-,TRBV5-1,14,TRBJ2-7,CASSLLPGLYEQYF,TGCGCCAGCAGCTTGCTACCAGGACTCTACGAGCAGTACTTC
-,-,TRBV12-5,15,TRBJ1-5,CASGLGTVWGQPQHF,TGTGCTAGTGGTTTGGGGACAGTCTGGGGGCAGCCCCAGCATTTT
-,-,TRBV10-3,15,TRBJ1-3,CAISEQEGSGNTIYF,TGTGCCATCAGTGAACAGGAAGGATCTGGAAACACCATATATTTT
-,-,TRBV6-2/TRBV6-3,12,TRBJ1-1,CASSYSQNEAFF,TGTGCCAGCAGTTACTCGCAGAACGAAGCTTTCTTT
-,TRBD2,TRBV27,11,TRBJ2-1,CASRKSGGLFF,TGTGCCAGCAGGAAAAGCGGGGGACTGTTCTTC
once,-,TRBV10-3,15,TRBJ1-4,CAISERLGPNEKLFF,TGTGCCATCAGTGAGAGACTAGGACCTAATGAAAAACTGTTTTTT
-,-,TRBV6-6,15,TRBJ1-4,CASRRPRGMTEKLFF,TGTGCCAGCAGACGCCCCAGGGGAATGACTGAAAAACTGTTTTTT
-,TRBD1,TRBV7-8,15,TRBJ1-2,CASSSYRGTYYGYTF,TGTGCCAGCAGCTCGTACAGGGGTACCTACTATGGCTACACCTTC
-,TRBD2,TRBV9,15,TRBJ2-3,CASSVRGGGTDTQYF,TGTGCCAGCAGCGTGCGGGGAGGGGGCACAGATACGCAGTATTTT
-,TRBD1,TRBV5-1,14,TRBJ2-7,CASSPGTASYEQYF,TGCGCCAGCAGCCCCGGGACAGCCTCCTACGAGCAGTACTTC
-,-,TRBV7-9,15,TRBJ2-4,CASSLVGGAKNIQYF,TGTGCCAGCAGCTTAGTGGGGGGTGCCAAAAACATTCAGTACTTC
-,-,TRBV12-5,15,TRBJ2-5,CASGSLTGNQETQYF,TGTGCTAGTGGTTCCCTGACAGGCAACCAAGAGACCCAGTACTTC
-,-,TRBV7-3,18,TRBJ2-7,CASSLIGTPRLHSYEQYF,TGTGCCAGCAGCTTAATTGGGACGCCTAGACTCCACTCCTACGAGCAGTACTTC
once,-,TRBV10-3,16,TRBJ1-4,CAISEHGSTGTEKLFF,TGTGCCATCAGTGAGCATGGGTCCACAGGTACTGAAAAACTGTTTTTT
few,-,TRBV11-2,13,TRBJ2-7,CASSLHPGREQYF,TGTGCCAGCAGCTTACATCCTGGTCGCGAGCAGTACTTC
-,-,TRBV7-9,14,TRBJ1-2,CASSSAGTPGGYTF,TGTGCCAGCAGCTCTGCCGGGACACCGGGTGGCTACACCTTC
-,-,TRBV24-1,15,TRBJ2-2,CATADRVKNTGELFF,TGTGCCACCGCAGACCGAGTCAAGAACACCGGGGAGCTGTTTTTT
-,-,TRBV5-4,13,TRBJ1-6,CASSLVADSPLHF,TGTGCCAGCAGCTTGGTAGCAGATTCACCCCTCCACTTT
-,TRBD2,TRBV14,14,TRBJ2-1,CASSRLAGEAEQFF,TGTGCCAGCAGCAGACTAGCGGGAGAGGCTGAGCAGTTCTTC
-,TRBD1,TRBV19,15,TRBJ1-1,CASRPVRDRNTEAFF,TGTGCCAGTAGACCCGTCCGGGACAGGAATACTGAAGCTTTCTTT
few,-,TRBV15,18,TRBJ2-5,CATSRQTGGAGVGETQYF,TGTGCCACCAGCAGACAGACAGGGGGAGCGGGGGTGGGAGAGACCCAGTACTTC
few,TRBD2,TRBV4-2,15,TRBJ2-2,CASGMVAGGSGELFF,TGTGCCAGCGGGATGGTAGCGGGAGGATCTGGGGAGCTGTTTTTT
-,-,TRBV5-4,14,TRBJ1-2,CASSSAFALYGYTF,TGTGCCAGCAGCTCAGCTTTCGCCCTCTATGGCTACACCTTC
-,-,TRBV9,13,TRBJ1-2,CASSVVEGDGYTF,TGTGCCAGCAGCGTAGTAGAGGGAGATGGCTACACCTTC
-,-,TRBV19,16,TRBJ2-1,CASERGSAPSYNEQFF,TGTGCCTCAGAAAGGGGTTCGGCTCCCTCCTACAATGAGCAGTTCTTC
-,-,TRBV5-4,14,TRBJ2-5,CASSLDSTQETQYF,TGTGCCAGCAGCTTGGATTCTACCCAAGAGACCCAGTACTTC